A single sample is the source of the 14 T cell receptor beta chains below, sequenced in a study of blood T cell repertoires in COVID-19. The method was immunoSEQ multiplex PCR; TCRdb's version includes in-frame clones alone and lacks a portion of them. The data hold 350,000 to 400,000 clones, with around 89% observed a single time. The sequencing input was PBMCs or T cells enriched from blood (not recorded which). These receptors were obtained from a woman between 18 and 29 years old who had recovered from COVID-19.

This chain uses TRBV7-4 with TRBJ2-5; 8 positions match TRBD2. The CDR3 runs 17 residues. With V trimmed by 2 bases and J by 3 bases, 11 bases remained unmatched. CDR1 and CDR2 (germline): SGHVT, SQSDAQ. Here the CDR3 reads CASSLRSRGAPKETQYF. DNA for the CDR3: TGTGCCAGCAGCTTACGATCGCGGGGGGCCCCGAAAGAGACCCAGTACTTC.

The V gene is TRBV7-9, the J gene TRBJ2-3; D remains ambiguous. The CDR3 is 14 residues long. Trimming took 4 bases from V and 10 from J, leaving 18 bases between them. Germline V gene lookup returns CDR1 SEHNR and CDR2 FQNEAQ (reference sequence). CDR3 sequence: CASSSNKPPRAQYF. The CDR3 DNA follows: TGTGCCAGCAGCTCAAACAAACCTCCCCGGGCGCAGTATTTT.

This chain uses TRBV11-2 with TRBJ1-5, with 8 bases lining up with TRBD1. The V gene end was trimmed by 5 bases and the J gene end by 8 bases; junction bases not matched to a gene: 14. Looked up from germline, CDR1 is SGHAT and CDR2 is FQNNGV. The CDR3 runs 16 residues. The CDR3: CASSLYAGGSREPQHF. The DNA for the CDR3 is TGTGCCAGCAGCCTTTACGCAGGGGGCTCTAGGGAGCCCCAGCATTTT.

This clone was seen a few times. The rearrangement links TRBV7-3 to TRBJ1-1; tentatively, D is TRBD1 (6 bases). CDR3 length: 15 residues. The ends were cut back, 5 bases at V and 1 base at J, with 14 bases in the middle. The germline CDR1 and CDR2 sequences are SGHTA and FQGTGA. The CDR3 DNA follows: TGTGCCAGCAGCCCCACTGACAGGACGAACACTGAAGCTTTCTTT. As protein: CASSPTDRTNTEAFF.

The V and J genes are TRBV24-1 and TRBJ2-5, with 12 bases fitting TRBD2. CDR3 length: 17 amino acids. Germline V lookup: CDR1 KGHDR, CDR2 SFDVKD. Trimming took 3 bases from V and 4 from J; bases not matched to a gene: 8. The CDR3 protein is CATSDPLTSGGRETQYF. CDR3 DNA: TGTGCCACCAGTGATCCGCTGACTAGCGGGGGCAGAGAGACCCAGTACTTC.

J is TRBJ2-7 and V is TRBV18; 11 bases fit TRBD2. V lost 3 bases, J lost 4 bases, and 5 bases stayed unmatched. CDR3 size: 15 residues. From germline, CDR1 is KGHSH and CDR2 LQKENI. This chain's CDR3 is CASSPNSGGAYEQYF. CDR3 nucleotides: TGTGCCAGCTCACCGAATAGCGGGGGGGCGTACGAGCAGTACTTC.

The CDR3, as DNA: TGTGCCAGCAGCTTCCGGGGAGAGGGCTATGGCTACACCTTC. Translation: CASSFRGEGYGYTF. The chain joins TRBV7-9 to TRBJ1-2; no reliable D call. The length of the CDR3 is 14 residues. V was pared by 3 bases and J by 4 bases, with 12 bases between. Germline CDR1 and CDR2: SEHNR and FQNEAQ (reference sequence).

V usage is TRBV5-1 and J usage is TRBJ2-3; 8 bases agree with TRBD1. V trimming: 3 bases; J trimming: 2 bases; junction bases outside the gene matches: 5. The CDR3 has 15 residues. Germline lookup yields CDR1 SGHRS and CDR2 YFSETQ. CDR3 sequence reads: CASSWTGTLTDTQYF. CDR3 nucleotide sequence: TGCGCCAGCAGCTGGACAGGGACACTCACAGATACGCAGTATTTT. The variable domain in full, completed from reference TRBV5-1 and TRBJ2-3, reads KAGVTQTPRYLIKTRGQQVTLSCSPISGHRSVSWYQQTPGQGLQFLFEYFSETQRNKGNFPGRFSGRQFSNSRSEMNVSTLELGDSALYLCASSWTGTLTDTQYFGPGTRLTVL.

The gene calls are TRBV6-5 and TRBJ2-7; 8 bases map to TRBD2. V lost 6 bases to trimming and J lost 3 bases; unmatched junction nucleotides: 4. Germline V CDR1 and CDR2: MNHEY, SVGAGI. This CDR3 is built from 13 residues. CDR3 nucleotide sequence: TGTGCCAGCAGGGGACTAGGGGTCTACGAGCAGTACTTC. This gives the protein CASRGLGVYEQYF.

The genes are TRBV13 and TRBJ1-2; TRBD1 agrees at 7 bases. Germline-derived CDR1 and CDR2 are PRHDT and FYEKMQ (reference sequence). CDR3 length: 13 amino acids. V shed 4 bases, J shed 4 bases, and the junction held 3 bases outside the gene matches. The CDR3 nucleotides read TGTGCCAGCAGCTCAGACAGGGTCTATGGCTACACCTTC. Translated: CASSSDRVYGYTF.

The rearrangement links TRBV11-2 to TRBJ2-1; 8 positions match TRBD1. J lost 3 bases, V lost 1 base, and 5 bases had no gene match. The germline V gene encodes CDR1 SGHAT and CDR2 FQNNGV. This CDR3 is 16 amino acids long. The DNA of the CDR3 is TGTGCCAGCAGCTTAGCAGGACAGGGTATCTACAATGAGCAGTTCTTC. The encoded protein is CASSLAGQGIYNEQFF.

The chain links TRBV3-1 (or the pseudogene TRBV3-2) to TRBJ1-1, with D perhaps matching TRBD1 (6 bases). Looked up from germline, CDR1 is LGHDT and CDR2 is YNNKEL (reference sequence). The CDR3 has 15 amino acids. Deletions cut 4 bases from V and 1 base from J, with 13 bases between. CDR3 coding DNA: TGTGCCAGCAGCCCAGGGGTCGACAGGAACACTGAAGCTTTCTTT. Encoded protein: CASSPGVDRNTEAFF.

CDR3 region: CAWSAGTGGTGTGELFF. The CDR3 coding sequence is TGTGCCTGGAGTGCCGGGACAGGGGGCACGGGCACCGGGGAGCTGTTTTTT. The rearrangement joins TRBV30 to TRBJ2-2; the match to TRBD1 covers 12 bases. Trimming at V came to 1 base and at J to 4 bases, leaving 7 bases not matched to a gene. This CDR3 is built from 17 residues. Germline V lookup: CDR1 GTSNPN, CDR2 SVGIG (reference sequence). The variable domain in full, with the rest retrieved from reference TRBV30 and TRBJ2-2, is SQTIHQWPATLVQPVGSPLSLECTVEGTSNPNLYWYRQAAGRGLQLLFYSVGIGQISSEVPQNLSASRPQDRQFILSSKKLLLSDSGFYLCAWSAGTGGTGTGELFFGEGSRLTVL.

The chain joins TRBV18 to TRBJ1-2, with D possibly being TRBD1 (5 bases). V lost 0 bases and J lost 5, with 13 bases in between. CDR3 length: 15 amino acids. Germline V gene sequence: CDR1 KGHSH, CDR2 LQKENI. The CDR3 bases are TGTGCCAGCTCACCACCAGGGACGGGGGGATATGGCTACACCTTC. This gives the protein CASSPPGTGGYGYTF.